The entry below describes one T cell receptor (beta chain). Its antigen remains unidentified. Nothing much larger sits one base from this clone, and base qualities are not available. V has 1 base trimmed and J has 5 bases trimmed; junction bases matching no gene number 7. CDR1 and CDR2 (SEHNR, FQNEAQ) derive from the germline V gene (reference sequence). The CDR3 has 16 amino acids, counting the end cysteine and phenylalanine. Only the CDR3 portion is preserved as DNA: 48 bases, with reading frame beginning at the first base. These data belong to a study of control samples from healthy donors and cancer patients (dated by TCRdb to 2020 to 2022). Libraries were made using the immunoSEQ multiplex PCR assay. TCRdb retrieved this table from immuneACCESS and kept in-frame rearrangements only. Not all clones are present; in checked studies, unresolved V genes account for under half, and no reason is known for the remainder. The sample has 55,000 to 85,000 clones on record, under 90% of them singletons. The ten largest clones capture around 20% of the sample.

Material for sequencing was PBMCs. The chain joins TRBV7-9 to TRBJ2-1; the junction holds 8 bases that match TRBD2. This clonotype was sampled from a man aged 55-75 years with lung cancer. The CDR3 region reads CASSLVPSGGDNEQFF. Here is the DNA: TGTGCCAGCAGCTTAGTTCCCAGCGGGGGTGACAATGAGCAGTTCTTC. Extended through the reference TRBV7-9 and TRBJ2-1 proteins, this CDR3 yields the full variable domain: DTGVSQNPRHKITKRGQNVTFRCDPISEHNRLYWYRQTLGQGPEFLTYFQNEAQLEKSRLLSDRFSAERPKGSFSTLEIQRTEQGDSAMYLCASSLVPSGGDNEQFFGPGTRLTVL.